One sample yielded the 10 T cell receptor beta chains listed below, sequenced in a study of T-cell reconstitution after alpha-beta-depleted transplantation in children. Unique molecular identifiers featured in how the TCRbeta library was prepared. TCRdb reanalysed the PCR reads using MiXCR and keeps one entry per CDR3 protein. This table has hundreds of thousands of distinct CDR3 sequences, about 31% appearing once. Here the sequenced sample was PBMCs from the stem cell graft donor, taken from the stem cell graft. The receptors stem from a human donor who donated a stem cell graft to a child with aplastic anemia.

V and J are TRBV6-4 and TRBJ2-3; D is undetermined. Trimming removed 0 bases from V and 7 bases from J, with 8 bases in between. Germline CDR1 reads MRHNA; CDR2 reads SNTAGT. The length of the CDR3 is 13 residues. The CDR3 nucleotides are TGTGCCAGCAGTGACTCGAATGGGTATACGCAGTATTTT. Protein product: CASSDSNGYTQYF.

This clonotype was seen a handful of times. The chain has TRBV5-1 and TRBJ2-3, with 14 nucleotides matching TRBD2. Germline CDR1 reads SGHRS; CDR2 reads YFSETQ. The ends lost 4 bases at V and 6 bases at J; junction bases unmatched: 4. The CDR3 consists of 15 residues. The DNA for the CDR3 is TGCGCCAGCAGCGGGACTAGCGGGAGTGGCGATACGCAGTATTTT. Translation: CASSGTSGSGDTQYF.

This chain joins TRBV2 and TRBJ2-2, with 7 bases aligning to TRBD1. Germline loops: CDR1 SNHLY, CDR2 FYNNEI. CDR3 length: 16 amino acids. Germline trimming cut 6 bases from V and 3 bases from J; bases unmatched to any gene: 10. The CDR3 coding sequence is TGTGCCAGCAGGGACCACGACAGGGACGACACCGGGGAGCTGTTTTTT. The encoded protein is CASRDHDRDDTGELFF.

This clonotype showed up just a few times. The rearrangement joins TRBV4-3 to TRBJ2-3; 10 bases line up with TRBD2. The CDR3 covers 16 residues. Trimming removed 0 bases from V and 9 bases from J; junction bases left unmatched: 9. Per the germline V gene, CDR1 is LGHNA and CDR2 is YSLEER. The CDR3 is CASSQDIGGLANTQYF. CDR3 nucleotides: TGCGCCAGCAGCCAAGATATTGGGGGACTAGCGAACACGCAGTATTTT.

This clonotype appeared a few times. The chain couples TRBV6-4 to TRBJ1-5; TRBD1 agrees at 7 bases. Germline V lookup: CDR1 MRHNA, CDR2 SNTAGT. CDR3 length: 17 amino acids. V trimming: 0 bases; J trimming: 0 bases; junction bases outside the gene matches: 5. This CDR3 reads CASSDSRQGYSNQPQHF. For the CDR3, the DNA is TGTGCCAGCAGTGACTCGAGACAGGGCTATAGCAATCAGCCCCAGCATTTT.

The genes are TRBV5-1 and TRBJ2-1, with TRBD2 matching 8 bases. The CDR3 runs 16 residues. Germline CDR1 reads SGHRS; CDR2 reads YFSETQ. V dropped 2 bases and J dropped 4; count of bases not matched to a gene: 8. The chain's CDR3 is CASSFREGPQYNEQFF. In DNA form, the CDR3 reads TGCGCCAGCAGCTTTCGGGAGGGCCCTCAGTACAATGAGCAGTTCTTC. Supplemented by reference TRBV5-1 and TRBJ2-1, the full variable domain reads KAGVTQTPRYLIKTRGQQVTLSCSPISGHRSVSWYQQTPGQGLQFLFEYFSETQRNKGNFPGRFSGRQFSNSRSEMNVSTLELGDSALYLCASSFREGPQYNEQFFGPGTRLTVL.

This sequence joins TRBV12-3 or TRBV12-4 and TRBJ1-1, with D unresolved. The V and J ends lost 3 bases and 1 base respectively, with 18 bases between them. This CDR3 has 17 amino acids. The CDR3 DNA sequence: TGTGCCAGCAGTTTCTTTGGCCTCGGCGGGGAGAACACTGAAGCTTTCTTT. Translating gives CASSFFGLGGENTEAFF.

This clonotype has only a few counts. The chain recombines TRBV7-6 with TRBJ2-3, with 8 nucleotides matching TRBD2. The CDR3 has 14 amino acids. Germline lookup yields CDR1 SGHVS and CDR2 FNYEAQ. J lost 2 bases, V lost 5 bases, and 3 bases had no gene match. In DNA, the CDR3 is TGTGCCAGCAGCCGACTAGCGCTCACAGATACGCAGTATTTT. Its translation is CASSRLALTDTQYF.

This chain connects TRBV7-9 to TRBJ1-3; the D gene is possibly TRBD1 (6 bases). V lost 5 bases and J 4 bases, leaving 18 bases between the germline ends. The CDR3 spans 16 residues. The germline CDR1 and CDR2 sequences are SEHNR and FQNEAQ (reference sequence). The CDR3 nucleotides read TGTGCCAGCAGCCACACAGGGAGCCCGGTGGGAAACACCATATATTTT. Its translation: CASSHTGSPVGNTIYF. The complete variable domain, with remaining parts taken from reference TRBV7-9 and TRBJ1-3, reads DTGVSQNPRHKITKRGQNVTFRCDPISEHNRLYWYRQTLGQGPEFLTYFQNEAQLEKSRLLSDRFSAERPKGSFSTLEIQRTEQGDSAMYLCASSHTGSPVGNTIYFGEGSWLTVV.

This clonotype was detected only a few times. The rearrangement uses TRBV7-2 and TRBJ2-7; D is perhaps TRBD1 or TRBD2 (6 bases each). This CDR3 is built from 15 residues. Germline-derived CDR1 and CDR2 are SGHTA and FQGNSA. Trimming took off 3 bases at V and 1 base at J, with 13 bases between the two ends. The CDR3 reads CASSFIGGRSYEQYF. In DNA form, the CDR3 reads TGTGCCAGCAGCTTCATTGGGGGGCGTTCCTACGAGCAGTACTTC.